The 28 T cell receptor beta chains below come from one sample, sequenced in a study of radiation and T cells in renal cell carcinoma (dated by TCRdb to about 2020). To prepare the library, the immunoSEQ multiplex PCR assay was applied. Held by TCRdb, this immuneACCESS table contains in-frame sequences only and omits some clones. Under half of the omission traces to an unresolved V gene where checked; the cause of the rest is unknown. The sample contains about 13,000 clones, 30% to 35% of them found a single time. Of the sample, 15% falls within the top ten clones. Interpreted using the paper, the time point label stands for: tumor resected at nephrectomy. The meaning of the sample's treatment or condition label: 15 Gy SBRT to primary tumor, nephrectomy 4 weeks later. Material: tumor tissue, obtained from a patient whose treatment included radiotherapy and nephrectomy. These receptors came from a man aged 55-75 years with renal cell carcinoma.

The chain has TRBV11-2 and TRBJ1-1; no firm D call. V gave up 1 base and J gave up 6 bases, with 12 bases separating them. The germline CDR1 and CDR2 sequences are SGHAT and FQNNGV. This CDR3 comprises 14 residues. Here the CDR3 DNA reads TGTGCCAGCAGCTTAGCCAGTCATGCTTCTGAAGCTTTCTTT. Protein: CASSLASHASEAFF.

V and J are TRBV6-1 and TRBJ2-3; no clear D gene. Trimming took 1 base from V and 6 from J, leaving 8 bases between them. The CDR3 length is 13 residues. The germline gives CDR1 MNHNS, CDR2 SASEGT. The CDR3 sequence: CASSEGGLDTQYF. CDR3 in DNA: TGTGCCAGCAGTGAAGGAGGCCTCGATACGCAGTATTTT.

The CDR3 region is CASTLTGGGDGYTF. The CDR3, as DNA: TGTGCCAGCACCCTTACCGGAGGGGGTGATGGCTACACCTTC. The V call is TRBV6-5, the J call TRBJ1-2, with D perhaps TRBD1 (6 bases). The V end lost 7 bases, the J end lost 6 bases, and 18 bases lay between the germline ends. The CDR3 has 14 residues. Germline V gene sequence: CDR1 MNHEY, CDR2 SVGAGI.

The V and J genes are TRBV6-5 and TRBJ2-3; possible D gene TRBD1, 6 bases. Germline loops: CDR1 MNHEY, CDR2 SVGAGI. The V and J ends lost 6 bases and 8 bases respectively, with 15 bases between them. The CDR3 sequence is 13 residues long. The CDR3 DNA reads TGTGCCAGCAGCACCACCGGGACACGTACGCAGTATTTT. Its protein product is CASSTTGTRTQYF.

The J gene is TRBJ1-2, the V gene TRBV27; a possible D gene is TRBD1 (5 bases). V was shortened by 6 bases and J by 3 bases, with 17 bases between the two germline ends. CDR3 length equals 15 residues. CDR1 is MNHEY, CDR2 SMNVEV, per germline (reference sequence). CDR3 in amino acids: CASSPGLINYYGYTF. CDR3 DNA: TGTGCCAGCAGCCCGGGACTGATCAACTACTATGGCTACACCTTC.

This clone was seen only a few times. The CDR3 DNA reads as TGTGCCAGCAGTGGGGAGGCATTCCAAGAGACCCAGTACTTC. Amino acid sequence: CASSGEAFQETQYF. The chain joins TRBV7-8 to TRBJ2-5; maybe TRBD2 (6 bases). The V gene's germline CDR1 is SGHVS and CDR2 FQNEAQ. Trimming cost V 6 bases and J 1 base, with 12 bases left between them. The CDR3 contains 14 residues. The full variable domain, in which reference TRBV7-8 and TRBJ2-5 provide the parts outside the CDR3, is GAGVSQSPRYKVAKRGQDVALRCDPISGHVSLFWYQQALGQGPEFLTYFQNEAQLDKSGLPSDRFFAERPEGSVSTLKIQRTQQEDSAVYLCASSGEAFQETQYFGPGTRLLVL.

A few counts support this clone. The V call is TRBV30, the J call TRBJ1-2; no firm D call. Between the trimmed V and J ends, which lost 8 bases and 3 bases, there was a span of 13 bases. The CDR3 covers 12 residues. Germline CDR1 reads GTSNPN; CDR2 reads SVGIG (reference sequence). The CDR3 loop is CALGRIDYGYTF. For the CDR3, the DNA is TGTGCCCTCGGACGGATCGACTATGGCTACACCTTC.

This chain uses TRBV5-1 with TRBJ2-7; D is perhaps TRBD1 (5 bases). Trimming removed 4 bases at V and 2 bases at J, with 22 bases between. In germline, CDR1 is SGHRS, CDR2 YFSETQ. The CDR3 totals 17 residues. CDR3 sequence reads: CASSQNNPDTAAYEQYF. Written as DNA, the CDR3 is TGCGCCAGCAGCCAAAACAACCCGGACACCGCTGCCTACGAGCAGTACTTC.

The sample holds a few counts of this clone. The chain joins TRBV7-6 to TRBJ1-3; tentatively, D is TRBD1 (5 bases). This CDR3 comprises 14 residues. V was clipped by 5 bases and J by 4 bases, with 12 bases between them. Germline loops: CDR1 SGHVS, CDR2 FNYEAQ. The CDR3 spells CASSLWDGGNTIYF. The CDR3 nucleotides are TGTGCCAGCAGCCTTTGGGACGGGGGAAACACCATATATTTT.

The chain carries TRBV13 and TRBJ2-7; the D gene is possibly TRBD1 (5 bases). CDR1 is PRHDT, CDR2 FYEKMQ, per germline (reference sequence). V lost 5 bases and J 5 bases, leaving 13 bases between the germline ends. The CDR3 has 13 amino acids. CDR3 amino acids: CASSAGAQDEQYF. CDR3 DNA sequence: TGTGCCAGCAGCGCTGGGGCCCAAGACGAGCAGTACTTC.

A few counts support this clone. The V and J genes are TRBV7-6 and TRBJ1-2, with 10 bases aligning to TRBD1. The CDR3 runs 13 residues. CDR1 is SGHVS and CDR2 is FNYEAQ in the germline V gene. With V trimmed by 1 base and J by 14 bases, 7 bases remained unmatched. For the CDR3, the DNA is TGTGCCAGCAGCTTAGGTCGGGACAGGGGCTTAACCTTC. Translating it yields CASSLGRDRGLTF.

This clone was seen a handful of times. The chain has TRBV9 and TRBJ2-1; weak D call: TRBD2 (6 bases). The V gene lost 0 bases and the J gene lost 1 base, with 8 bases spanning the gap. The CDR3 runs 15 residues. CDR1 SGDLS and CDR2 YYNGEE come from the germline V gene. CDR3 residues: CASSVAGTSYNEQFF. The CDR3 DNA reads as TGTGCCAGCAGCGTAGCAGGGACTTCCTACAATGAGCAGTTCTTC.

This clone was seen only a few times. The chain couples TRBV5-6 to TRBJ2-5; possible D gene TRBD2, 6 bases. The germline V gene has CDR1 SGHDT and CDR2 YYEEEE. CDR3 length: 13 residues. V lost 0 bases to trimming and J lost 6 bases, with 9 bases between them. The CDR3 sequence is CASSLGLAQTQYF. The CDR3 nucleotides are TGTGCCAGCAGCTTGGGGCTAGCGCAGACCCAGTACTTC.

The sample holds a few counts of this clone. The rearrangement joins TRBV15 to TRBJ1-1; unclear D gene. Germline values: CDR1 LNHNV, CDR2 YYDKDF (reference sequence). V gave up 6 bases and J gave up 4 bases, with 9 bases separating them. CDR3 length: 12 amino acids. The CDR3 region is CATRVEGTEAFF. The CDR3 nucleotides are TGTGCCACCAGAGTCGAGGGCACTGAAGCTTTCTTT.

This chain joins TRBV5-5 and TRBJ2-1, with D maybe TRBD2 (6 bases). The CDR3 spans 13 residues. Germline V CDR1 and CDR2: SGHKS, YYEKEE (reference sequence). Trimming left V 7 bases short and J 5 bases short, with 13 bases between. The CDR3 coding sequence is TGTGCCAGCTCCCCTTGGGGGGACAATGAGCAGTTCTTC. Amino acid sequence: CASSPWGDNEQFF. The full variable domain, in which reference TRBV5-5 and TRBJ2-1 provide the parts outside the CDR3, is DAGVTQSPTHLIKTRGQQVTLRCSPISGHKSVSWYQQVLGQGPQFIFQYYEKEERGRGNFPDRFSARQFPNYSSELNVNALLLGDSALYLCASSPWGDNEQFFGPGTRLTVL.

Only a few counts were recorded for this clone. The chain links TRBV5-6 to TRBJ2-4, with TRBD1 as a possible D gene (5 bases). The CDR3 runs 14 residues. From germline, CDR1 is SGHDT and CDR2 YYEEEE. Trimming cost V 0 bases and J 8 bases, with 12 bases left between them. CDR3 in amino acids: CASSLEIGVDIQYF. DNA for the CDR3: TGTGCCAGCAGCTTGGAGATAGGGGTTGACATTCAGTACTTC.

In this sample, this clone turned up a few times. The rearrangement uses TRBV4-1 and TRBJ2-5; 7 positions agree with TRBD2. V shed 0 bases, J shed 2 bases, and the junction held 6 bases outside the gene matches. CDR1 and CDR2 from the germline V gene are MGHRA and YSYEKL. The CDR3 is made up of 16 amino acids. The CDR3 DNA sequence: TGCGCCAGCAGCCAAGAATCCAGCGGGGTTCAAGAGACCCAGTACTTC. It yields the protein CASSQESSGVQETQYF.

Only a few counts were recorded for this clone. V gene TRBV5-3 combines with J gene TRBJ1-6; D gene ambiguous. TRBV5-3 is labeled an ORF, and its function is uncertain. V was trimmed by 6 bases and J by 8 bases, leaving 15 bases between them. The CDR3 has 14 amino acids. The CDR3 DNA reads TGTGCCAGAACCGACCGGAGGGAACATTCACCCCTCCACTTT. Residues: CARTDRREHSPLHF.

The chain has TRBV20-1 and TRBJ2-1, with 11 bases matching TRBD2. V shed 3 bases and J 15 bases; nucleotides not matched to a gene: 4. Germline CDR1 DFQATT, CDR2 SNEGSKA (reference sequence). The CDR3 has 11 amino acids. This CDR3 is CSARTSGIPFF. The CDR3 nucleotides are TGCAGTGCTAGGACTAGCGGGATACCGTTCTTC.

The chain uses TRBV7-8 and TRBJ1-5; a possible D gene is TRBD1 (5 bases). Per the germline V gene, CDR1 is SGHVS and CDR2 is FQNEAQ. Trimming took 4 bases from V and 9 from J, leaving 22 bases between them. The CDR3 covers 16 residues. DNA of the CDR3: TGTGCCAGCAGCTCGGCGAACGGGGCAGTAATTTGGCCCCAGCATTTT. Translation gives CASSSANGAVIWPQHF. Based on the CDR3 plus reference TRBV7-8 and TRBJ1-5, the full variable domain is GAGVSQSPRYKVAKRGQDVALRCDPISGHVSLFWYQQALGQGPEFLTYFQNEAQLDKSGLPSDRFFAERPEGSVSTLKIQRTQQEDSAVYLCASSSANGAVIWPQHFGDGTRLSIL.

By share, this clone counts as medium-sized. J is TRBJ2-7 and V is TRBV7-2, with D possibly TRBD1 on 6 matching bases. Germline values: CDR1 SGHTA, CDR2 FQGNSA. This CDR3 comprises 13 residues. V lost 5 bases to trimming and J lost 2 bases, with 10 bases between them. This CDR3 reads CASSDRTTYEQYF. The CDR3 DNA reads as TGTGCCAGCAGCGACAGGACGACCTACGAGCAGTACTTC.

This clone is medium-sized. V and J are TRBV5-1 and TRBJ2-5; weak D call: TRBD1 (5 bases). V lost 3 bases and J 3 bases, leaving 15 bases between the germline ends. The length of the CDR3 is 15 residues. Germline-derived CDR1 and CDR2 are SGHRS and YFSETQ. The CDR3 sequence: CASSSSGYSEETQYF. The CDR3 DNA is TGCGCCAGCAGCTCGTCAGGGTATTCGGAAGAGACCCAGTACTTC.

CDR3 amino acids: CASSLEATGGNTEAFF. The CDR3 region has the DNA TGCGCCAGCAGCTTGGAGGCGACAGGGGGGAACACTGAAGCTTTCTTT. V is TRBV5-1 and J is TRBJ1-1; 9 nucleotides align to TRBD1. V dropped 0 bases and J dropped 1; count of bases not matched to a gene: 4. CDR3 length: 16 amino acids. From germline, CDR1 is SGHRS and CDR2 YFSETQ.

The V call is TRBV6-5, the J call TRBJ2-3; D may correspond to TRBD1 or TRBD2 (5 bases each). V lost 0 bases and J 2 bases, leaving 12 bases between the germline ends. This CDR3 has 16 amino acids. The germline gives CDR1 MNHEY, CDR2 SVGAGI. CDR3 nucleotides: TGTGCCAGCAGTTACTCGTCCGGGACGTTCACAGATACGCAGTATTTT. Protein: CASSYSSGTFTDTQYF.

By sample share, this clone is medium-sized. This sequence joins TRBV7-9 and TRBJ2-3; D gene unclear. There are 14 residues in the CDR3. With 5 bases removed from V and 1 base from J, the gap between germline ends came to 10 bases. Germline CDR1 is SEHNR and CDR2 is FQNEAQ (reference sequence). CDR3 sequence reads: CASSTSTGTDTQYF. The DNA for the CDR3 is TGTGCCAGCAGCACCTCCACGGGCACAGATACGCAGTATTTT.

The chain joins TRBV5-1 to TRBJ2-1; D is uncertain. The CDR3 covers 17 residues. CDR1 is SGHRS and CDR2 is YFSETQ in the germline V gene. Trimming took 0 bases from V and 7 from J, leaving 20 bases between them. The CDR3 nucleotides read TGCGCCAGCAGCTTGGTAACGCGGATCCGAAGACAAAATGAGCAGTTCTTC. Its translation: CASSLVTRIRRQNEQFF. The variable domain in full, with the rest retrieved from reference TRBV5-1 and TRBJ2-1, is KAGVTQTPRYLIKTRGQQVTLSCSPISGHRSVSWYQQTPGQGLQFLFEYFSETQRNKGNFPGRFSGRQFSNSRSEMNVSTLELGDSALYLCASSLVTRIRRQNEQFFGPGTRLTVL.

In this sample, this clone turned up many times. The V and J genes are TRBV7-2 and TRBJ2-6; the D gene could be TRBD1 or TRBD2 (5 bases each). The CDR3 is 15 amino acids. Trimming removed 5 bases from V and 2 bases from J, with 10 bases in between. The germline V gene encodes CDR1 SGHTA and CDR2 FQGNSA. CDR3 bases: TGTGCCAGCAGCGTTCAGGGAGCTGGGGCCAACGTCCTGACTTTC. It yields the protein CASSVQGAGANVLTF.

This rearrangement joins TRBV4-3 to TRBJ1-2; tentative D call: TRBD1 (5 bases). Germline lookup yields CDR1 LGHNA and CDR2 YSLEER. The CDR3 extends over 15 amino acids. Trimming removed 1 base at V and 4 bases at J, with 13 bases between. CDR3 loop: CASSQAGDASYGYTF. CDR3 DNA: TGCGCCAGCAGCCAAGCGGGGGACGCAAGCTATGGCTACACCTTC.